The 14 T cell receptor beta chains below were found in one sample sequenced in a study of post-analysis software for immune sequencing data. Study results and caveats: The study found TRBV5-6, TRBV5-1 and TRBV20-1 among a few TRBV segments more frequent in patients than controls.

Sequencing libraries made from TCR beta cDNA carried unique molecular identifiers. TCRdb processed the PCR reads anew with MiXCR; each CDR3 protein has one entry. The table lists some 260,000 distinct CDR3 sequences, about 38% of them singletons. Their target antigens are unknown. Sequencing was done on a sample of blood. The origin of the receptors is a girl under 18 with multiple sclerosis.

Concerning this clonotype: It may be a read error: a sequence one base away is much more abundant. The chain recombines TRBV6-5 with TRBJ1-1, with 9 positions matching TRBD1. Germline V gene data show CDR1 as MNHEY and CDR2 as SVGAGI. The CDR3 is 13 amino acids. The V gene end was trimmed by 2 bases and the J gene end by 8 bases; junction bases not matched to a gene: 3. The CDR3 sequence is CASSYPDRGEAFF. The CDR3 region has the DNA TGTGCCAGCAGTTACCCGGACAGGGGAGAAGCTTTCTTT.

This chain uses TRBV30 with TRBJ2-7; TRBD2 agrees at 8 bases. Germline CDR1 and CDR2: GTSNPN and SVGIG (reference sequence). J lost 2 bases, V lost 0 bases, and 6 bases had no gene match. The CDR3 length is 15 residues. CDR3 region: CAWSVQSGGPYEQYF. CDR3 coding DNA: TGTGCCTGGAGTGTACAGTCGGGAGGGCCCTACGAGCAGTACTTC.

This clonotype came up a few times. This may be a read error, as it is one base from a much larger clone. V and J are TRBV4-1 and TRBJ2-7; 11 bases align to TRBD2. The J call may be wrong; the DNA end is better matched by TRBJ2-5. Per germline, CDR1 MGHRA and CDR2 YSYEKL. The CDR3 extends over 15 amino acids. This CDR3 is CASSQVGTSGETQYF. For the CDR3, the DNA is TGCGCCAGCAGCCAAGTTGGGACTAGCGGCGAGACCCAGTACTTC.

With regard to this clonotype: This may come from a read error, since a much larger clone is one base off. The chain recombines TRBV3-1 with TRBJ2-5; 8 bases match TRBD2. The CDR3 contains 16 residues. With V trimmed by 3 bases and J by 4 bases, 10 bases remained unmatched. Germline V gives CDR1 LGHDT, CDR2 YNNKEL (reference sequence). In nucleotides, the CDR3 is TGTGCCAGCAGCCAGGAGGCGGTAGCGGGGAGAGAGACCCAGTACTTC. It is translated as CASSQEAVAGRETQYF.

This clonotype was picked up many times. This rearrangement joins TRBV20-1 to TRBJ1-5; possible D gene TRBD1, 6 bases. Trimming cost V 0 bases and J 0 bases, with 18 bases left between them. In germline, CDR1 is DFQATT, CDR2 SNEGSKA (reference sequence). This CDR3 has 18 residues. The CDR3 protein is CSARDRAPGDLSNQPQHF. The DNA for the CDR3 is TGCAGTGCTAGAGATAGGGCGCCAGGGGACCTTAGCAATCAGCCCCAGCATTTT.

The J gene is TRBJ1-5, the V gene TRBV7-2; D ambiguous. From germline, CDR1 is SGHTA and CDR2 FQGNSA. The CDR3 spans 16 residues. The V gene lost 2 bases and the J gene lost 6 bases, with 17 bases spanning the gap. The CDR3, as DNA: TGTGCCAGCAGCTTAACGTCGTCGCTGGAGGGTCAGCCCCAGCATTTT. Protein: CASSLTSSLEGQPQHF.

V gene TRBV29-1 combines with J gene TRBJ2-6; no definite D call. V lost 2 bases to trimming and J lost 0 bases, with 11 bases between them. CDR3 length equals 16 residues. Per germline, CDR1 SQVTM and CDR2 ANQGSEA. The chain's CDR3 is CSVETRAYSGANVLTF. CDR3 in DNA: TGCAGCGTTGAAACAAGGGCCTACTCTGGGGCCAACGTCCTGACTTTC. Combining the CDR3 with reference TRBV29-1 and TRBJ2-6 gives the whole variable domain SAVISQKPSRDICQRGTSLTIQCQVDSQVTMMFWYRQQPGQSLTLIATANQGSEATYESGFVIDKFPISRPNLTFSTLTVSNMSPEDSSIYLCSVETRAYSGANVLTFGAGSRLTVL.

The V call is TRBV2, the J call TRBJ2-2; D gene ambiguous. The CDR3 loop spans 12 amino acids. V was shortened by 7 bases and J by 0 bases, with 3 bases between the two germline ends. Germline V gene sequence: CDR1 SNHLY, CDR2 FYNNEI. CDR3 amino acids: CASTTNTGELFF. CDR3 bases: TGTGCCAGCACAACGAACACCGGGGAGCTGTTTTTT.

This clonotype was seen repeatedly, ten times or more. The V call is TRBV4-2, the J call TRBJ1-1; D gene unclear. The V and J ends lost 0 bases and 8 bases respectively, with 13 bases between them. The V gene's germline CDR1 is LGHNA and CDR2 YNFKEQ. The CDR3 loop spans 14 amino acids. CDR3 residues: CASSQDRVSGEAFF. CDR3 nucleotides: TGTGCCAGCAGCCAAGATCGGGTATCTGGGGAAGCTTTCTTT.

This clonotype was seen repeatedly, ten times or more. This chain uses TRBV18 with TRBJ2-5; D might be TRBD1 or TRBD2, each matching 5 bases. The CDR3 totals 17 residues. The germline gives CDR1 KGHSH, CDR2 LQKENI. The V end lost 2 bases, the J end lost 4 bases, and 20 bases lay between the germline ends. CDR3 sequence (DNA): TGTGCCAGCTCACCATTGAGGGGCTCGGTTGTTGGAGAGACCCAGTACTTC. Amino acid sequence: CASSPLRGSVVGETQYF.

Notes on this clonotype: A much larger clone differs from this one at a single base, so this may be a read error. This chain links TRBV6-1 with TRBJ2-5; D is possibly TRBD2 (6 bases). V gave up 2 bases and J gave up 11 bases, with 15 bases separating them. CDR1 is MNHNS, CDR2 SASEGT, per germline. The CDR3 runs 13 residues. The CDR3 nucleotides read TGTGCCAGCAGTGAAAGGCGGGGCAATGAGCAGTACTTC. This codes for CASSERRGNEQYF.

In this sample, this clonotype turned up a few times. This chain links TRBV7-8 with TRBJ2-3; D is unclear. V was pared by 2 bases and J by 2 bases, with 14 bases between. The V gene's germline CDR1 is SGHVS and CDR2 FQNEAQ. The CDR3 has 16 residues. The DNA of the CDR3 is TGTGCCAGCAGCTTAATTCGGCAGATTAACACAGATACGCAGTATTTT. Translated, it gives CASSLIRQINTDTQYF. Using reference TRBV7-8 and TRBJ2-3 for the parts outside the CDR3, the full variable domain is GAGVSQSPRYKVAKRGQDVALRCDPISGHVSLFWYQQALGQGPEFLTYFQNEAQLDKSGLPSDRFFAERPEGSVSTLKIQRTQQEDSAVYLCASSLIRQINTDTQYFGPGTRLTVL.

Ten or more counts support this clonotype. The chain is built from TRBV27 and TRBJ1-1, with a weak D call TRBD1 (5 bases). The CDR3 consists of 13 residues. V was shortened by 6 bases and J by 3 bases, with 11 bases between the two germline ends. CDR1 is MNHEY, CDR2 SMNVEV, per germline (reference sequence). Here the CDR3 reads CASSAWGDTEAFF. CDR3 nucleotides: TGTGCCAGCAGCGCATGGGGGGACACTGAAGCTTTCTTT.

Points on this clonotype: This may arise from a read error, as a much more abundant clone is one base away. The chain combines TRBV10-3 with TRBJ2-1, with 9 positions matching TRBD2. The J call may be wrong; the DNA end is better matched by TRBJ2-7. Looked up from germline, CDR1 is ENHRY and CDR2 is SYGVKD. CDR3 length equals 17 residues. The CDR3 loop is CAISEETSGTPYNEQYF. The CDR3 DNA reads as TGTGCCATCAGTGAGGAGACTAGCGGAACCCCATACAATGAGCAGTACTTC.